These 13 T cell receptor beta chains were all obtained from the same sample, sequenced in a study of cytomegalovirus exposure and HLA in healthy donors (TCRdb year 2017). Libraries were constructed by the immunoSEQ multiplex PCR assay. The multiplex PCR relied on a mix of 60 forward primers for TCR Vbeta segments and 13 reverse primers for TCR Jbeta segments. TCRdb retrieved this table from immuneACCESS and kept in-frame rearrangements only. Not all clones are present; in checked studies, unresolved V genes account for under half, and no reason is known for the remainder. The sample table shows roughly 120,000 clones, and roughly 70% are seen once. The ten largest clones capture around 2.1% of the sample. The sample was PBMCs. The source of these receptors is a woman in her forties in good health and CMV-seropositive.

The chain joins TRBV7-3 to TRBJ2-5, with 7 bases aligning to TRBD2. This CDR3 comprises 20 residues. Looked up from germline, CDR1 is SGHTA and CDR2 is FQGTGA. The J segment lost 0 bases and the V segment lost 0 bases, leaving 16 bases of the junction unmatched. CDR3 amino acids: CASSLTPQRGEGIDQETQYF. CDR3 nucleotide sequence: TGTGCCAGCAGCTTAACCCCGCAAAGAGGGGAGGGAATCGACCAAGAGACCCAGTACTTC.

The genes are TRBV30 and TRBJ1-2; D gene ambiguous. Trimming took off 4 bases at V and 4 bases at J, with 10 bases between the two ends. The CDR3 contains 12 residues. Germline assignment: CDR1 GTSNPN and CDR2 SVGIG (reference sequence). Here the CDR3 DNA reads TGTGCCTGGAAGCTAGGTTTCTATGGCTACACCTTC. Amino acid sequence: CAWKLGFYGYTF. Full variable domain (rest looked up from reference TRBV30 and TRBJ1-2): SQTIHQWPATLVQPVGSPLSLECTVEGTSNPNLYWYRQAAGRGLQLLFYSVGIGQISSEVPQNLSASRPQDRQFILSSKKLLLSDSGFYLCAWKLGFYGYTFGSGTRLTVV.

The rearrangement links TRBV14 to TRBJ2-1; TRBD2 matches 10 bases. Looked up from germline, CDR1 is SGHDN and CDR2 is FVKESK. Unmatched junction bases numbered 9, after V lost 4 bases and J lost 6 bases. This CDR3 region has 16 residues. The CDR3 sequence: CASSLPSGGAANEQFF. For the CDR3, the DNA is TGTGCCAGCAGCCTTCCGAGCGGGGGGGCCGCCAATGAGCAGTTCTTC.

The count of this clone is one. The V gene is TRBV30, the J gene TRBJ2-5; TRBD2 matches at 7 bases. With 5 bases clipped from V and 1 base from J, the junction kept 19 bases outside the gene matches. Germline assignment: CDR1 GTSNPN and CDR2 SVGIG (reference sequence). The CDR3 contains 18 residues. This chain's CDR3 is CAWGGSVLAENPQETQYF. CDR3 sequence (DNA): TGTGCCTGGGGGGGTTCGGTGCTAGCGGAAAACCCCCAAGAGACCCAGTACTTC.

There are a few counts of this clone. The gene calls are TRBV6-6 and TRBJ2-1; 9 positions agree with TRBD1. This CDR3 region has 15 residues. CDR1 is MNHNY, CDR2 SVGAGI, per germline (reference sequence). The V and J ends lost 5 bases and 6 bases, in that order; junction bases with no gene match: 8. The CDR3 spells CASSGGQGLTNEQFF. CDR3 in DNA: TGTGCCAGCAGTGGGGGACAGGGACTAACCAATGAGCAGTTCTTC.

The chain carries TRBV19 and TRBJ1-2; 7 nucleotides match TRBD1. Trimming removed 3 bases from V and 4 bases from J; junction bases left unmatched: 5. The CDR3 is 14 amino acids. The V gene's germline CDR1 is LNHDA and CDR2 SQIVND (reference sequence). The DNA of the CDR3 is TGTGCCAGTAGTATCGATCAGGGGGGCTATGGCTACACCTTC. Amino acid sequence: CASSIDQGGYGYTF. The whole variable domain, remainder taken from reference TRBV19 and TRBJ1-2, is DGGITQSPKYLFRKEGQNVTLSCEQNLNHDAMYWYRQDPGQGLRLIYYSQIVNDFQKGDIAEGYSVSREKKESFPLTVTSAQKNPTAFYLCASSIDQGGYGYTFGSGTRLTVV.

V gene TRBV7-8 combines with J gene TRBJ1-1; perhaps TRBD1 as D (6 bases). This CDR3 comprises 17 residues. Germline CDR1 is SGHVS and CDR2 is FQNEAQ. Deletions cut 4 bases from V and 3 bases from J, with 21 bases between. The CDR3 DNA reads TGTGCCAGCAGCTCCAGGGGTGGCGGAACGAGATACACTGAAGCTTTCTTT. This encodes CASSSRGGGTRYTEAFF. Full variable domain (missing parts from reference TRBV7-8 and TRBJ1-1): GAGVSQSPRYKVAKRGQDVALRCDPISGHVSLFWYQQALGQGPEFLTYFQNEAQLDKSGLPSDRFFAERPEGSVSTLKIQRTQQEDSAVYLCASSSRGGGTRYTEAFFGQGTRLTVV.

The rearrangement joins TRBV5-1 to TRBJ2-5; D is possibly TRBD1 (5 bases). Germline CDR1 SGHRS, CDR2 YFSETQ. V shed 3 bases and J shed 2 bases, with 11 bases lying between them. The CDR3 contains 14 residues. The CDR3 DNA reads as TGCGCCAGCAGCTGGGTGGGGCGTCAAGAGACCCAGTACTTC. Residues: CASSWVGRQETQYF.

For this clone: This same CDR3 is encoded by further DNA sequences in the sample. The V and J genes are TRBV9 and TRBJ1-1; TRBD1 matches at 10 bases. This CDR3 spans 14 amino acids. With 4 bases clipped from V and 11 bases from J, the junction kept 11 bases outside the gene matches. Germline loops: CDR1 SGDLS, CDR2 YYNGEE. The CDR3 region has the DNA TGTGCCAGCAGCCCCTACGGGACAGGGGTCTTGGCTTTCTTT. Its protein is CASSPYGTGVLAFF.

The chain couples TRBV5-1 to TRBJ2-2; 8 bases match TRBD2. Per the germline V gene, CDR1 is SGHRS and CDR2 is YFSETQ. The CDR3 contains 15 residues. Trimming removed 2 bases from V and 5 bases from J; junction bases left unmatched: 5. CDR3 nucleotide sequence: TGCGCCAGCAGCTTACGGGAGGGGGATACCGGGGAGCTGTTTTTT. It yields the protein CASSLREGDTGELFF. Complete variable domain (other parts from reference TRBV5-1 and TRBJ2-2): KAGVTQTPRYLIKTRGQQVTLSCSPISGHRSVSWYQQTPGQGLQFLFEYFSETQRNKGNFPGRFSGRQFSNSRSEMNVSTLELGDSALYLCASSLREGDTGELFFGEGSRLTVL.

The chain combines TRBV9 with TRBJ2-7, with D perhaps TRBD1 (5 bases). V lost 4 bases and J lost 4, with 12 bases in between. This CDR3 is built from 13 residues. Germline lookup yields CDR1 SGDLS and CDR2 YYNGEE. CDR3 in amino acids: CASSTDQGYEQYF. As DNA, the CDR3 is TGTGCCAGCAGCACAGACCAGGGTTACGAGCAGTACTTC.

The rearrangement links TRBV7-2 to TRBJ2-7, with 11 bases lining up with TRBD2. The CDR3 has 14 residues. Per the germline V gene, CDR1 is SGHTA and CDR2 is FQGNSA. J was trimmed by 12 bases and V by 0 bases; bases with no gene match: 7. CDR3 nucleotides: TGTGCCAGCAGCTTAGCGGGACCTAGCGGGGGGCCGTACTTC. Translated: CASSLAGPSGGPYF. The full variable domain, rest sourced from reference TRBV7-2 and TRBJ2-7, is GAGVSQSPSNKVTEKGKDVELRCDPISGHTALYWYRQSLGQGLEFLIYFQGNSAPDKSGLPSDRFSAERTGGSVSTLTIQRTQQEDSAVYLCASSLAGPSGGPYFGPGTRLTVT.

CDR3 nucleotide sequence: TGTGCCTGGAGTGTGGCAGGTTTCGGCTATGGCTACACCTTC. Translated, it gives CAWSVAGFGYGYTF. This chain links TRBV30 with TRBJ1-2; no clear D gene. The germline V and J ends were trimmed by 0 bases and 4 bases, with 12 bases remaining between them. The CDR3 contains 14 residues. Per germline, CDR1 GTSNPN and CDR2 SVGIG (reference sequence).